These 21 T cell receptor beta chains were all obtained from the same sample, sequenced in a study of OX40 agonist ivuxolimab in advanced cancers. Libraries were prepared by immunoSEQ multiplex PCR; TCRdb keeps only in-frame clonotypes and omits some of them. Here the sample spans fewer than 100,000 clones, more than 80% being singletons. The sample here was CD4+ or CD8+ T cells sorted from blood, taken in a trial of the OX40 agonist ivuxolimab. Receptors originate from an adult with an advanced solid tumor such as melanoma, head and neck, liver or kidney cancer.

J is TRBJ1-2 and V is TRBV7-2, with 7 bases identical to TRBD1. V shed 3 bases, J shed 4 bases, and the junction held 5 bases outside the gene matches. Looked up from germline, CDR1 is SGHTA and CDR2 is FQGNSA. The CDR3 spans 14 residues. The CDR3 sequence is CASSFQRDSYGYTF. The CDR3 nucleotides are TGTGCCAGCAGCTTCCAAAGGGACAGCTATGGCTACACCTTC. The full variable domain, in which reference TRBV7-2 and TRBJ1-2 provide the parts outside the CDR3, is GAGVSQSPSNKVTEKGKDVELRCDPISGHTALYWYRQSLGQGLEFLIYFQGNSAPDKSGLPSDRFSAERTGGSVSTLTIQRTQQEDSAVYLCASSFQRDSYGYTFGSGTRLTVV.

This sequence joins TRBV27 and TRBJ2-3; either TRBD1 or TRBD2 may supply D (5 bases each). The CDR3 extends over 16 amino acids. Germline CDR1 is MNHEY and CDR2 is SMNVEV (reference sequence). The ends were cut back, 1 base at V and 0 bases at J, with 11 bases in the middle. CDR3 amino acids: CASSLWGTDSTDTQYF. The CDR3 region has the DNA TGTGCCAGCAGTTTATGGGGGACCGACAGCACAGATACGCAGTATTTT.

This chain joins TRBV28 and TRBJ2-7; D unclear. Germline V gene data show CDR1 as MDHEN and CDR2 as SYDVKM. There are 11 residues in the CDR3. Trimming took off 2 bases at V and 6 bases at J, with 5 bases between the two ends. The CDR3 region is CASSLGFEQYF. The CDR3 coding sequence is TGTGCCAGCAGTTTAGGGTTCGAGCAGTACTTC.

V usage is TRBV29-1 and J usage is TRBJ2-5; 10 positions agree with TRBD2. The CDR3 length is 16 residues. J was trimmed by 3 bases and V by 0 bases; bases with no gene match: 7. The germline gives CDR1 SQVTM, CDR2 ANQGSEA. The CDR3 protein is CSVEEGTSGAKETQYF. CDR3 in DNA: TGCAGCGTTGAAGAAGGTACTAGCGGGGCTAAAGAGACCCAGTACTTC.

The chain employs TRBV19 and TRBJ2-7; unclear D gene. Trimming shortened V by 4 bases and J by 2 bases, and 15 bases separated the two germline ends. The germline CDR1 and CDR2 sequences are LNHDA and SQIVND (reference sequence). The CDR3 totals 15 residues. The CDR3 loop is CASSTTMDAPYEQYF. The CDR3 nucleotides read TGTGCCAGTAGTACAACCATGGACGCTCCCTACGAGCAGTACTTC. Full variable domain (rest looked up from reference TRBV19 and TRBJ2-7): DGGITQSPKYLFRKEGQNVTLSCEQNLNHDAMYWYRQDPGQGLRLIYYSQIVNDFQKGDIAEGYSVSREKKESFPLTVTSAQKNPTAFYLCASSTTMDAPYEQYFGPGTRLTVT.

V usage is TRBV5-1 and J usage is TRBJ2-7; D remains ambiguous. Trimming pared 1 base from V and 2 bases from J, leaving 10 bases between. The CDR3 is made up of 14 amino acids. The germline CDR1 and CDR2 sequences are SGHRS and YFSETQ. DNA of the CDR3: TGCGCCAGCAGCTTGTACCGAGCAGCCTACGAGCAGTACTTC. This translates into CASSLYRAAYEQYF.

This clone showed up just once. The chain couples TRBV15 to TRBJ2-3; D ambiguous. V was trimmed by 0 bases and J by 2 bases, leaving 15 bases between them. CDR3 length: 17 amino acids. The germline CDR1 and CDR2 sequences are LNHNV and YYDKDF (reference sequence). The CDR3 reads CATSRDYTLEYTDTQYF. The CDR3 bases are TGTGCCACCAGCAGAGATTATACCCTCGAGTACACAGATACGCAGTATTTT.

The chain joins TRBV20-1 to TRBJ2-4; D remains unclear. The germline V gene encodes CDR1 DFQATT and CDR2 SNEGSKA (reference sequence). This CDR3 contains 11 residues. With 0 bases removed from V and 11 bases from J, the gap between germline ends came to 8 bases. DNA of the CDR3: TGCAGTGCTAGAGATAACCAGCTTCAGTACTTC. Its translation is CSARDNQLQYF.

The chain recombines TRBV7-9 with TRBJ1-1; D might be TRBD1 (5 bases). Trimming left V 2 bases short and J 5 bases short, with 12 bases between. CDR1 and CDR2 (germline): SEHNR, FQNEAQ (reference sequence). The CDR3 is made up of 14 amino acids. This CDR3 reads CASSLSRGVTEAFF. As DNA, the CDR3 is TGTGCCAGCAGCTTATCTCGAGGGGTAACTGAAGCTTTCTTT.

This rearrangement joins TRBV2 to TRBJ2-2; D is unclear. This CDR3 region has 16 residues. With 2 bases removed from V and 0 bases from J, the gap between germline ends came to 10 bases. Germline loops: CDR1 SNHLY, CDR2 FYNNEI. CDR3 amino acids: CASSELKPANTGELFF. CDR3 bases: TGTGCCAGCAGTGAATTGAAACCCGCGAACACCGGGGAGCTGTTTTTT.

CDR3 nucleotide sequence: TGTGCCAGCAGCTTAGGCAGGGCCAATCAGCCCCAGCATTTT. It encodes CASSLGRANQPQHF. The gene calls are TRBV7-2 and TRBJ1-5, with a weak D call TRBD1 (5 bases). CDR3 size: 14 residues. Germline V CDR1 and CDR2: SGHTA, FQGNSA. The germline V and J ends were trimmed by 1 base and 3 bases, with 7 bases remaining between them.

This clone was detected only once. V gene TRBV28 combines with J gene TRBJ2-7; possibly TRBD2 for D (6 bases). The CDR3 is made up of 12 amino acids. Trimming shortened V by 5 bases and J by 6 bases, and 11 bases separated the two germline ends. In germline, CDR1 is MDHEN, CDR2 SYDVKM. As DNA, the CDR3 is TGTGCCAGCAGTCCCCCGGGGGTCGAGCAGTACTTC. Amino acid sequence: CASSPPGVEQYF.

The chain joins TRBV29-1 to TRBJ1-5; 7 bases map to TRBD1. This CDR3 is 13 amino acids long. After removal of 4 bases from V and 7 bases from J, the junction contained 7 bases not matched to a gene. Germline values: CDR1 SQVTM, CDR2 ANQGSEA. CDR3 region: CSVVDRVGQPQHF. CDR3 coding DNA: TGCAGCGTTGTAGACAGGGTAGGGCAGCCCCAGCATTTT.

The sample holds a few counts of this clone. V usage is TRBV15 and J usage is TRBJ2-7; TRBD1 aligns across 8 bases. The J segment lost 9 bases and the V segment lost 0 bases, leaving 4 bases of the junction unmatched. Per the germline V gene, CDR1 is LNHNV and CDR2 is YYDKDF (reference sequence). The CDR3 covers 13 residues. CDR3 region: CATSREYRGAQYV. The CDR3 DNA is TGTGCCACCAGCAGAGAGTACAGGGGGGCGCAGTACGTC.

The genes are TRBV5-4 and TRBJ2-4, with D possibly matching TRBD1 (7 bases). From germline, CDR1 is SGHNT and CDR2 YYREEE (reference sequence). The CDR3 is 15 amino acids. Trimming removed 1 base from V and 7 bases from J, with 15 bases in between. CDR3: CASSLSGGRLNIQYF. The CDR3 coding sequence is TGTGCCAGCAGCTTGTCAGGGGGGAGGTTGAACATTCAGTACTTC.

The rearrangement links TRBV6-1 to TRBJ1-5; D is possibly TRBD1 (5 bases). The CDR3 consists of 12 residues. CDR1 is MNHNS and CDR2 is SASEGT in the germline V gene. V lost 8 bases to trimming and J lost 5 bases, with 10 bases between them. CDR3 in amino acids: CASSTGYQPQHF. The DNA for the CDR3 is TGTGCCAGCTCTACAGGTTATCAGCCCCAGCATTTT.

The chain carries TRBV28 and TRBJ1-2; D not certain. Germline V CDR1 and CDR2: MDHEN, SYDVKM. V was cut by 6 bases and J by 4 bases, with 30 bases left in between. The CDR3 spans 19 residues. CDR3 region: CASSRNKAPNYFVIYGYTF. The CDR3 DNA reads TGTGCCAGCAGCCGTAATAAGGCCCCAAACTATTTCGTCATCTATGGCTACACCTTC.

This chain links TRBV5-1 with TRBJ1-6, with 9 bases fitting TRBD1. Looked up from germline, CDR1 is SGHRS and CDR2 is YFSETQ. V trimming: 3 bases; J trimming: 6 bases; junction bases outside the gene matches: 4. The CDR3 has 15 amino acids. CDR3 in amino acids: CASSSGTGFNSPLHF. The CDR3 region has the DNA TGCGCCAGCAGCTCCGGGACAGGGTTTAATTCACCCCTCCACTTT.

This chain uses TRBV7-9 with TRBJ1-1, with D unclear. The CDR3 sequence is 14 residues long. Germline-derived CDR1 and CDR2 are SEHNR and FQNEAQ (reference sequence). Trimming removed 6 bases from V and 0 bases from J, with 11 bases in between. This CDR3 is CASSRSTMNTEAFF. In DNA form, the CDR3 reads TGTGCCAGCAGTCGATCGACTATGAACACTGAAGCTTTCTTT.

The rearrangement joins TRBV18 to TRBJ1-2; D possibly corresponds to TRBD1 (6 bases). The length of the CDR3 is 13 residues. Germline V gene lookup returns CDR1 KGHSH and CDR2 LQKENI. V was pared by 6 bases and J by 3 bases, with 11 bases between. The CDR3 sequence is CASSQQGDYGYTF. CDR3 coding DNA: TGTGCCAGCTCGCAACAGGGCGACTATGGCTACACCTTC.

CDR3 sequence (DNA): TGTGCCATCAGTCCGGACAGGGAGCAGTTCTTC. Residues: CAISPDREQFF. The V gene is TRBV10-3, the J gene TRBJ2-1, with 7 bases identical to TRBD1. After removal of 5 bases from V and 10 bases from J, the junction contained 2 bases not matched to a gene. The CDR3 consists of 11 residues. Germline V gene sequence: CDR1 ENHRY, CDR2 SYGVKD.